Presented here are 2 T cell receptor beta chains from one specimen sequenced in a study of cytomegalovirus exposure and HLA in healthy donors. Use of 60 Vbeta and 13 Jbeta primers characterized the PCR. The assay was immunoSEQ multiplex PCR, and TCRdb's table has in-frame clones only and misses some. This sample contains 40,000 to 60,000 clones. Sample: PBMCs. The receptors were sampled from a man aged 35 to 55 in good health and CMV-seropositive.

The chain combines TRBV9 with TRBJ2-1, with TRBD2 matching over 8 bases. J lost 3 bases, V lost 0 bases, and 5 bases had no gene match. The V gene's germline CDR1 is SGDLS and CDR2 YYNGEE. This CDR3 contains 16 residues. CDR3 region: CASSVDSGAFYNEQFF. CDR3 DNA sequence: TGTGCCAGCAGCGTAGATAGCGGGGCGTTCTACAATGAGCAGTTCTTC.

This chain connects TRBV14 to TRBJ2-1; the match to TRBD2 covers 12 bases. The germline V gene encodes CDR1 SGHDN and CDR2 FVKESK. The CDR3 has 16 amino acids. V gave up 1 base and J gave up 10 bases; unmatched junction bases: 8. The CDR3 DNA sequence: TGTGCCAGCAGCCAAGGTCTAGCGGGGGGGCCACGGGAGCAGTTCTTC. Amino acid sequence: CASSQGLAGGPREQFF.